The following is a T cell receptor (beta chain) sequence with its context. Per the study methods: Reference gene primers were amplified, and this amplification served to estimate nucleated cell counts. Here immunoSEQ multiplex PCR was the method, and the copy in TCRdb shows in-frame clones only, minus some. The V and J calls and the clone size are those of that table, but D and trimming were determined from the DNA. The profile shows tens of thousands of clones, approximately 92% of them singletons. The record originates from a study of blood T cell repertoires in COVID-19. Germline V gene sequence: CDR1 SGHTS, CDR2 YDEGEE. The V and J ends lost 5 bases and 1 base respectively, with 10 bases between them. This CDR3 has 13 residues.

This chain links TRBV5-8 with TRBJ2-7, with TRBD1 as a possible D gene (5 bases). The TCR comes from a woman aged 80 or older with acute or convalescent COVID-19. Specimen: peripheral blood. CDR3 coding DNA: TGTGCCAGCAGTAGACAGTTATCCTACGAGCAGTACTTC. Amino acid sequence: CASSRQLSYEQYF.